What follows are 22 T cell receptor beta chains derived from one specimen sequenced in a study of control samples from healthy donors and cancer patients. The protocol was immunoSEQ multiplex PCR, while the TCRdb copy is restricted to in-frame clones and leaves out a portion. The data hold some 120,000 clones, with 88% observed a single time. The sample taken for sequencing was blood. The receptors shown here come from a woman in her seventies in good health.

The chain employs TRBV7-6 and TRBJ2-5, with TRBD2 matching 9 bases. CDR1 is SGHVS, CDR2 FNYEAQ, per germline. The V gene end was trimmed by 1 base and the J gene end by 4 bases; junction bases not matched to a gene: 7. This CDR3 is built from 16 residues. The CDR3 DNA is TGTGCCAGCAGCTTAGGACCTGCGGGGGGGCCAGAGACCCAGTACTTC. Translation: CASSLGPAGGPETQYF.

This chain connects TRBV5-8 to TRBJ1-1; D is possibly TRBD1 (5 bases). The CDR3 length is 14 residues. V was shortened by 1 base and J by 1 base, with 8 bases between the two germline ends. The germline CDR1 and CDR2 sequences are SGHTS and YDEGEE. The CDR3 loop reads CASSLSGTNTEAFF. The CDR3 nucleotides read TGTGCCAGCAGCTTGTCAGGGACGAACACTGAAGCTTTCTTT.

The gene calls are TRBV19 and TRBJ2-7; maybe TRBD2 (5 bases). The CDR3 sequence is 12 residues long. The germline gives CDR1 LNHDA, CDR2 SQIVND (reference sequence). Trimming took 0 bases from V and 8 from J, leaving 8 bases between them. The CDR3 loop is CASSIEAGKQYF. CDR3 DNA sequence: TGTGCCAGTAGTATAGAGGCCGGGAAGCAGTACTTC.

The V and J genes are TRBV25-1 and TRBJ2-6; D unclear. The CDR3 contains 14 residues. Trimming cost V 7 bases and J 1 base, with 8 bases left between them. Per the germline V gene, CDR1 is MGHDK and CDR2 is SYGVNS. Here the CDR3 DNA reads TGTGCCAGCATTCCTAGATCTGGGGCCAACGTCCTGACTTTC. Its protein product is CASIPRSGANVLTF.

This chain connects TRBV6-5 to TRBJ1-2; 10 bases map to TRBD1. The CDR3 is 15 residues long. V lost 2 bases and J lost 5; bases outside the gene matches: 5. The germline V gene has CDR1 MNHEY and CDR2 SVGAGI. CDR3 in amino acids: CASSYTGTGVYGYTF. The CDR3 DNA is TGTGCCAGCAGTTACACCGGGACAGGGGTATATGGCTACACCTTC.

This chain uses TRBV3-1 (or the pseudogene TRBV3-2) with TRBJ1-3, with D hard to call. Per germline, CDR1 LGHDT and CDR2 YNNKEL (reference sequence). This CDR3 spans 14 amino acids. V gave up 1 base and J gave up 0 bases, with 4 bases separating them. CDR3 sequence (DNA): TGTGCCAGCAGCCAAGGCTACTCTGGAAACACCATATATTTT. Its translation is CASSQGYSGNTIYF.

As concerns this clone: In the same sample, other DNA sequences code for this CDR3. In DNA form, the CDR3 reads TGTGCCAGCAGCCCGGGGGGGCGGAATCTCGGGGAGTATTTT. This gives the protein CASSPGGRNLGEYF. V and J are TRBV7-3 and TRBJ2-3, with 8 bases identical to TRBD2. This CDR3 has 14 residues. CDR1 and CDR2 from the germline V gene are SGHTA and FQGTGA. Losses at the gene ends were 5 bases for V and 13 bases for J; bases not matched to a gene: 14.

Here the CDR3 DNA reads TGCGCCAGCAGCTTGGCGGGGGTGCAAGAGACCCAGTACTTC. It specifies CASSLAGVQETQYF. This chain uses TRBV5-1 with TRBJ2-5; D may be TRBD2 (6 bases). The germline CDR1 and CDR2 sequences are SGHRS and YFSETQ. V was shortened by 0 bases and J by 2 bases, with 8 bases between the two germline ends. The CDR3 length is 14 residues.

The chain is built from TRBV5-6 and TRBJ1-3; D is uncertain. Germline V lookup: CDR1 SGHDT, CDR2 YYEEEE. The V end was cut by 0 bases, the J end by 4 bases, with 11 bases between. This CDR3 is 15 amino acids long. The CDR3: CASSLGLNSGNTIYF. DNA for the CDR3: TGTGCCAGCAGCTTGGGTCTGAACAGCGGAAACACCATATATTTT. Full variable domain (remainder filled in from reference TRBV5-6 and TRBJ1-3): DAGVTQSPTHLIKTRGQQVTLRCSPKSGHDTVSWYQQALGQGPQFIFQYYEEEERQRGNFPDRFSGHQFPNYSSELNVNALLLGDSALYLCASSLGLNSGNTIYFGEGSWLTVV.

The rearrangement links TRBV20-1 to TRBJ1-2; D unclear. Germline lookup yields CDR1 DFQATT and CDR2 SNEGSKA (reference sequence). The CDR3 runs to 11 residues. The CDR3 is CSLLGNYGYTF. CDR3 in DNA: TGCAGCCTTCTGGGTAACTATGGCTACACCTTC.

The gene calls are TRBV10-1 and TRBJ2-2; no definite D call. With 3 bases removed from V and 4 bases from J, the gap between germline ends came to 18 bases. Germline loops: CDR1 WNHNN, CDR2 SYGVQD (reference sequence). The CDR3 is 17 amino acids. The CDR3 loop is CASSDRGLYDSTGELFF. The CDR3 region has the DNA TGCGCCAGCAGTGATCGCGGCCTATACGATTCCACCGGGGAGCTGTTTTTT.

The rearrangement joins TRBV6-5 to TRBJ1-4, with D uncertain. CDR1 and CDR2 from the germline V gene are MNHEY and SVGAGI. V was cut by 2 bases and J by 0 bases, with 4 bases left in between. This CDR3 comprises 14 residues. The CDR3 DNA follows: TGTGCCAGCAGTTACAGTGCAACTAATGAAAAACTGTTTTTT. Encoded protein: CASSYSATNEKLFF.

The V call is TRBV11-2, the J call TRBJ1-1; 8 bases line up with TRBD1. CDR1 is SGHAT, CDR2 FQNNGV, per germline. V gave up 5 bases and J gave up 5 bases; unmatched junction bases: 10. The CDR3 length is 15 residues. The CDR3: CASSPSTGGVTEAFF. In nucleotides, the CDR3 is TGTGCCAGCAGCCCTAGTACAGGGGGGGTAACTGAAGCTTTCTTT. Supplemented by reference TRBV11-2 and TRBJ1-1, the full variable domain reads EAGVAQSPRYKIIEKRQSVAFWCNPISGHATLYWYQQILGQGPKLLIQFQNNGVVDDSQLPKDRFSAERLKGVDSTLKIQPAKLEDSAVYLCASSPSTGGVTEAFFGQGTRLTVV.

This chain connects TRBV19 to TRBJ1-2; D unclear. V shed 5 bases and J shed 0 bases, with 13 bases lying between them. Germline V gene lookup returns CDR1 LNHDA and CDR2 SQIVND (reference sequence). The CDR3 has 15 residues. CDR3 DNA: TGTGCCAGTAGTGCCTCGAACACAGCTAACTATGGCTACACCTTC. This sequence encodes CASSASNTANYGYTF.

This chain uses TRBV7-9 with TRBJ2-7; 9 bases agree with TRBD1. Trimming cost V 3 bases and J 3 bases; bases outside gene matches: 9. The CDR3 is 16 residues long. Germline CDR1 reads SEHNR; CDR2 reads FQNEAQ (reference sequence). This chain's CDR3 is CASSLGPGTGNYEQYF. The DNA for the CDR3 is TGTGCCAGCAGCTTGGGACCCGGGACAGGGAACTACGAGCAGTACTTC.

The rearrangement uses TRBV5-6 and TRBJ2-4; D perhaps matches TRBD1 (6 bases). The CDR3 is 15 residues long. Trimming shortened V by 4 bases and J by 1 base, and 12 bases separated the two germline ends. Germline V gene sequence: CDR1 SGHDT, CDR2 YYEEEE. The CDR3 reads CASSGTGLAKNIQYF. CDR3 nucleotides: TGTGCCAGCAGCGGAACAGGGTTGGCCAAAAACATTCAGTACTTC.

A note on this clone: This sample also contains other DNA sequences that code for the same CDR3. This chain links TRBV4-1 with TRBJ1-2, with a tentative D call TRBD1 (5 bases). CDR1 and CDR2 from the germline V gene are MGHRA and YSYEKL. V was trimmed by 5 bases and J by 5 bases, leaving 18 bases between them. The CDR3 covers 15 residues. The CDR3 region has the DNA TGCGCCAGCAGCTCCGTGGGGCGCAAGGATTATGGCTACACCTTC. It is translated as CASSSVGRKDYGYTF.

Judged by abundance, this clone is medium-sized. The V call is TRBV9, the J call TRBJ1-5, with 9 positions matching TRBD1. J was trimmed by 7 bases and V by 3 bases; bases with no gene match: 8. The CDR3 is 15 amino acids. Germline lookup yields CDR1 SGDLS and CDR2 YYNGEE. CDR3 in amino acids: CASSASTGGLQPQHF. CDR3 sequence (DNA): TGTGCCAGCAGCGCCTCGACAGGGGGGCTCCAGCCCCAGCATTTT.

This chain links TRBV4-2 with TRBJ2-5; 8 positions match TRBD2. Looked up from germline, CDR1 is LGHNA and CDR2 is YNFKEQ. This CDR3 spans 14 amino acids. V shed 1 base, J shed 10 bases, and the junction held 8 bases outside the gene matches. CDR3 nucleotides: TGTGCCAGCAGCCAAGTGGCGGGGGGTCGTGACCAGTACTTC. Protein: CASSQVAGGRDQYF.

The chain has TRBV4-2 and TRBJ2-1; 8 bases are shared with TRBD2. The germline CDR1 and CDR2 sequences are LGHNA and YNFKEQ. The J segment lost 5 bases and the V segment lost 2 bases, leaving 8 bases of the junction unmatched. The CDR3 has 16 amino acids. Here the CDR3 reads CASSQTGGGLHNEQFF. The CDR3 DNA is TGTGCCAGCAGCCAAACGGGGGGGGGCCTGCACAATGAGCAGTTCTTC.

The chain joins TRBV9 to TRBJ2-1; D remains ambiguous. The germline V and J ends were trimmed by 5 bases and 10 bases, with 19 bases remaining between them. The CDR3 runs 14 residues. Per the germline V gene, CDR1 is SGDLS and CDR2 is YYNGEE. CDR3 protein: CASSYMGSIGEQFF. The DNA for the CDR3 is TGTGCCAGCAGTTACATGGGATCGATCGGGGAGCAGTTCTTC.

The chain uses TRBV29-1 and TRBJ1-2; 12 bases line up with TRBD1. The ends lost 7 bases at V and 8 bases at J; junction bases unmatched: 14. The CDR3 has 15 amino acids. Germline CDR1 and CDR2: SQVTM and ANQGSEA. The CDR3 nucleotides are TGCAGCGCCTGGGGCGGGACAGGGGGCGCGAAAGGCTACACCTTC. Translation: CSAWGGTGGAKGYTF.